The T cell receptor (beta chain) under discussion was sequenced for a study of blood T cells in healthy people across ages. V dropped 10 bases and J dropped 8 bases, with 21 bases sitting between them. CDR3 size: 14 residues. Germline loops: CDR1 MDHEN, CDR2 SYDVKM. This clonotype was found a few times. Staff drew around 10 milliliters of peripheral blood from each donor. Sample-barcoded 5' priming and a J-beta primer mix drove a second PCR of about 7 to 11 cycles. TCRdb itself ran the 5' RACE reads through MiXCR, one entry per CDR3 protein. Of over 1.5 million distinct CDR3 sequences listed, roughly 50% are singletons.

This chain uses TRBV28 with TRBJ2-1; D is perhaps TRBD1 (6 bases). This TCR came from a woman between 40 and 55 years old in good health. The specimen sequenced was blood. Here the CDR3 DNA reads TGTGCCACCTTCGGCTGGCAGGGGTTCGATGAGCAGTTCTTC. Residues: CATFGWQGFDEQFF.